Listed here is a single T cell receptor (beta chain). Its antigen is unidentified. Time point meaning: week 47, end of study. Vaccination comprised doses that each held 300 ug of mutant IDH1 20-mer peptide, plus topical imiquimod. This sample was taken from a study of a mutant IDH1 vaccine in newly diagnosed glioma. Study results and caveats: Changes in top peripheral clonotypes did not appear linked to pseudoprogression.

TCRdb keeps only in-frame clones here, not all; method: immunoSEQ multiplex PCR. This table has roughly 38,000 clones, around 82% appearing once. The source material was PBMCs, sampled from a glioma patient whose treatment included an IDH1 peptide vaccine. This TCR was recovered from a man between 18 and 35 years old with glioma. Some clones in this sample may be carry-over from other donors' samples.

The CDR3 sequence: CSVVAVQLVAKNIQYF. CDR3 coding DNA: TGCAGCGTTGTAGCCGTACAGTTAGTAGCCAAAAACATTCAGTACTTC. The chain is built from TRBV29-1 and TRBJ2-4; D is undetermined. The CDR3 spans 16 residues. Trimming pared 4 bases from V and 0 bases from J, leaving 16 bases between. Germline loops: CDR1 SQVTM, CDR2 ANQGSEA.